These 20 T cell receptor beta chains share one sample of origin, sequenced in a study of blood T cells in healthy people across ages. The second PCR ran about 6 to 11 cycles with a sample-barcoded 5' primer and J-beta primers. TCRdb re-called the 5' RACE reads with MiXCR, one entry per CDR3 protein. The sample has about 1.8 million distinct CDR3 sequences; about 49% are singletons. Sequencing was performed on blood. The source of these receptors is a woman aged 40 to 50 in good health.

A few counts support this clonotype. The rearrangement joins TRBV29-1 to TRBJ2-5; TRBD2 matches at 12 bases. From germline, CDR1 is SQVTM and CDR2 ANQGSEA. This CDR3 is built from 16 residues. Trimming at V came to 2 bases and at J to 5 bases, leaving 9 bases not matched to a gene. CDR3 sequence: CSVEPTSGGRRETQYF. The CDR3, as DNA: TGCAGCGTTGAACCAACTAGCGGGGGGAGGCGGGAGACCCAGTACTTC.

The gene calls are TRBV20-1 and TRBJ1-2; a possible D gene is TRBD1 (6 bases). From germline, CDR1 is DFQATT and CDR2 SNEGSKA (reference sequence). V lost 6 bases and J lost 5, with 16 bases in between. CDR3 length: 13 residues. CDR3 in DNA: TGCAGTGCCTACTACGCAGGGGTTTATGGCTACACCTTC. Protein product: CSAYYAGVYGYTF.

This chain links TRBV5-1 with TRBJ2-2, with TRBD1 identical over 7 bases. CDR1 is SGHRS and CDR2 is YFSETQ in the germline V gene. The CDR3 covers 15 residues. V shed 2 bases, J shed 8 bases, and the junction held 9 bases outside the gene matches. CDR3 bases: TGCGCCAGCAGCTTTGGACAGGCCACCTCAGGGGAGCTGTTTTTT. Amino acid sequence: CASSFGQATSGELFF.

J is TRBJ1-4 and V is TRBV4-3; D is perhaps TRBD1 (5 bases). The CDR3 covers 15 residues. Germline V gene lookup returns CDR1 LGHNA and CDR2 YSLEER. V lost 0 bases and J lost 7, with 12 bases in between. The CDR3 bases are TGCGCCAGCAGCCAAGAACCGGGACTTGGTGAAAAACTGTTTTTT. It codes for CASSQEPGLGEKLFF.

With regard to this clonotype: The junction departs from germline at one end; a sequencing error may be responsible. V gene TRBV7-3 combines with J gene TRBJ2-1, with D uncertain. CDR3 length: 17 amino acids. Germline V gene data show CDR1 as SGHTA and CDR2 as FQGTGA. CDR3 in amino acids: CASSLGPGRASYNGQFF. CDR3 sequence (DNA): TGTGCCAGCAGCTTAGGTCCGGGCAGAGCCTCCTACAATGGGCAGTTCTTC. Full variable domain (missing parts from reference TRBV7-3 and TRBJ2-1): GAGVSQTPSNKVTEKGKYVELRCDPISGHTALYWYRQSLGQGPEFLIYFQGTGAADDSGLPNDRFFAVRPEGSVSTLKIQRTERGDSAVYLCASSLGPGRASYNGQFFGPGTRLTVL.

This chain connects TRBV6-4 to TRBJ2-3, with 12 positions matching TRBD1. The V gene's germline CDR1 is MRHNA and CDR2 SNTAGT. The V gene end was trimmed by 6 bases and the J gene end by 6 bases; junction bases not matched to a gene: 10. The CDR3 covers 16 residues. The CDR3 DNA follows: TGTGCCAGCAGAGCATCGGGACAGGGGGCGGGTGATACGCAGTATTTT. This translates into CASRASGQGAGDTQYF.

This clonotype was counted a few times. CDR3 nucleotide sequence: TGTGCCAGCAGACCGAAGACAACCTGGAATGAGCAGTTCTTC. Translation: CASRPKTTWNEQFF. The rearrangement uses TRBV12-3 or TRBV12-4 and TRBJ2-1; D not certain. The CDR3 sequence is 14 residues long. The V end was cut by 6 bases, the J end by 7 bases, with 16 bases between.

V usage is TRBV15 and J usage is TRBJ2-2, with 8 bases that match TRBD2. Trimming took 0 bases from V and 4 from J; bases not matched to a gene: 7. CDR1 and CDR2 (germline): LNHNV, YYDKDF (reference sequence). The CDR3 spans 17 residues. For the CDR3, the DNA is TGTGCCACCAGCAGAGATCTGGAAGCGGGGGTCACCGGGGAGCTGTTTTTT. This codes for CATSRDLEAGVTGELFF.

The rearrangement joins TRBV5-1 to TRBJ2-3; the D gene is possibly TRBD2 (5 bases). Trimming left V 4 bases short and J 13 bases short, with 16 bases between. Germline loops: CDR1 SGHRS, CDR2 YFSETQ. This CDR3 is built from 12 residues. In DNA, the CDR3 is TGCGCCAGCAGCCCACTAGGGCCCGAGAAGTATTTT. Its translation is CASSPLGPEKYF.

The chain combines TRBV7-3 with TRBJ2-1; 8 bases match TRBD1. This CDR3 region has 14 residues. V gave up 6 bases and J gave up 7 bases; unmatched junction bases: 8. CDR1 and CDR2 from the germline V gene are SGHTA and FQGTGA. The CDR3 reads CASSRQGSVNEQFF. The CDR3 region has the DNA TGTGCCAGCAGTCGACAGGGGTCGGTAAATGAGCAGTTCTTC.

The chain recombines TRBV6-2 or TRBV6-3 with TRBJ1-5; 7 positions agree with TRBD1. This CDR3 contains 12 residues. Germline assignment: CDR1 MNHEY and CDR2 SVGEGT. V trimming: 6 bases; J trimming: 13 bases; junction bases outside the gene matches: 9. Here the CDR3 DNA reads TGTGCCAGCAGCGACGGACAGGCTCCTCAGCATTTT. It yields the protein CASSDGQAPQHF.

The gene calls are TRBV5-1 and TRBJ2-1, with 7 bases matching TRBD1. In germline, CDR1 is SGHRS, CDR2 YFSETQ. The V gene end was trimmed by 5 bases and the J gene end by 6 bases; junction bases not matched to a gene: 5. There are 13 residues in the CDR3. CDR3 DNA: TGCGCCAGCAGATACGGACAGGCCAATGAGCAGTTCTTC. As protein: CASRYGQANEQFF.

This clonotype has more than one count but fewer than ten. The chain employs TRBV7-9 and TRBJ1-5; weak D call: TRBD1 (6 bases). The CDR3 length is 15 residues. V lost 0 bases, J lost 5 bases, and 11 bases lay in between. The V gene's germline CDR1 is SEHNR and CDR2 FQNEAQ (reference sequence). The CDR3 loop reads CASSLASAGDQPQHF. Written as DNA, the CDR3 is TGTGCCAGCAGCTTAGCCTCAGCAGGGGATCAGCCCCAGCATTTT.

V gene TRBV18 combines with J gene TRBJ2-7; D possibly matches TRBD1 or TRBD2 (5 bases each). V lost 4 bases, J lost 2 bases, and 21 bases lay in between. The germline CDR1 and CDR2 sequences are KGHSH and LQKENI. This CDR3 is 17 amino acids long. CDR3 in amino acids: CASSRTGPGLDTYEQYF. The CDR3, as DNA: TGTGCCAGCTCACGTACAGGACCTGGACTGGACACCTACGAGCAGTACTTC. Full variable domain (outside the CDR3, taken from reference TRBV18 and TRBJ2-7): NAGVMQNPRHLVRRRGQEARLRCSPMKGHSHVYWYRQLPEEGLKFMVYLQKENIIDESGMPKERFSAEFPKEGPSILRIQQVVRGDSAAYFCASSRTGPGLDTYEQYFGPGTRLTVT.

The sample holds many counts of this clonotype. The chain recombines TRBV4-2 with TRBJ2-1, with 9 bases aligning to TRBD1. CDR3 length equals 14 residues. The V segment lost 6 bases and the J segment 7 bases; nucleotides outside the gene matches: 7. Germline V gives CDR1 LGHNA, CDR2 YNFKEQ. The CDR3 nucleotides read TGTGCCAGCAGTCCCGGGACAGGGTTGAATGAGCAGTTCTTC. Translated: CASSPGTGLNEQFF.

The rearrangement uses TRBV11-2 and TRBJ1-1; 10 positions match TRBD1. The CDR3 is 13 amino acids. The germline CDR1 and CDR2 sequences are SGHAT and FQNNGV. The ends lost 5 bases at V and 7 bases at J; junction bases unmatched: 4. DNA of the CDR3: TGTGCCAGCAGCCCTGGGACAGGGGATGAAGCTTTCTTT. It is translated as CASSPGTGDEAFF.

V and J are TRBV5-4 and TRBJ1-2, with D maybe TRBD1 (6 bases). Trimming removed 3 bases from V and 4 bases from J, with 13 bases in between. Germline V gene data show CDR1 as SGHNT and CDR2 as YYREEE (reference sequence). The CDR3 length is 14 residues. The CDR3 here is CASSSPWDIYGYTF. The DNA of the CDR3 is TGTGCCAGCAGCTCCCCATGGGACATCTATGGCTACACCTTC.

The table lists this clonotype with a few counts. The gene calls are TRBV20-1 and TRBJ2-1; tentative D call: TRBD2 (6 bases). This CDR3 region has 16 residues. Germline assignment: CDR1 DFQATT and CDR2 SNEGSKA (reference sequence). The germline V and J ends were trimmed by 0 bases and 3 bases, with 15 bases remaining between them. CDR3 DNA: TGCAGTGCTAGAGATCAGCCGCGGGGCGACTACAATGAGCAGTTCTTC. Protein: CSARDQPRGDYNEQFF.

In its sample, this clonotype was seen once. V usage is TRBV5-1 and J usage is TRBJ2-5; 10 nucleotides align to TRBD1. Trimming cost V 4 bases and J 3 bases; bases outside gene matches: 6. CDR1 is SGHRS, CDR2 YFSETQ, per germline. CDR3 length: 15 residues. The CDR3 loop is CASSVSGTGEETQYF. The CDR3 nucleotides read TGCGCCAGCAGCGTTTCCGGGACAGGGGAAGAGACCCAGTACTTC.

The chain has TRBV7-8 and TRBJ2-5, with 7 bases fitting TRBD2. Trimming took 10 bases from V and 1 from J; bases not matched to a gene: 9. The CDR3 extends over 14 amino acids. CDR1 is SGHVS and CDR2 is FQNEAQ in the germline V gene. CDR3 residues: CATSSGTTQETQYF. The CDR3 DNA follows: TGTGCCACCTCATCCGGGACTACCCAAGAGACCCAGTACTTC. Complete variable domain (other parts from reference TRBV7-8 and TRBJ2-5): GAGVSQSPRYKVAKRGQDVALRCDPISGHVSLFWYQQALGQGPEFLTYFQNEAQLDKSGLPSDRFFAERPEGSVSTLKIQRTQQEDSAVYLCATSSGTTQETQYFGPGTRLLVL.